Shown below are 5 T cell receptor beta chains from a single sample sequenced in a study of cytomegalovirus exposure and HLA in healthy donors. Researchers ran the PCR with 60 Vbeta and 13 Jbeta primers. Sequencing was performed with immunoSEQ multiplex PCR; in TCRdb, only in-frame clones are kept and a portion is missing. The sample includes over 150,000 clones, approximately 80% of them seen just once. The sample was PBMCs. Receptor source: a woman between 45 and 65 years old in good health and CMV-seronegative.

This chain joins TRBV7-2 and TRBJ1-1; D ambiguous. The CDR3 spans 15 residues. V was clipped by 1 base and J by 2 bases, with 11 bases between them. The germline gives CDR1 SGHTA, CDR2 FQGNSA. The CDR3 region is CASSLGRKINTEAFF. CDR3 DNA: TGTGCCAGCAGCTTAGGGAGAAAAATTAACACTGAAGCTTTCTTT.

The chain carries TRBV29-1 and TRBJ2-1; 10 nucleotides align to TRBD1. CDR3 length equals 14 residues. The trim removed 7 bases at V and 6 bases at J, leaving 9 bases unmatched. Germline loops: CDR1 SQVTM, CDR2 ANQGSEA. In DNA form, the CDR3 reads TGCAGCGCCGCGACAGGGGGCTTTGGCAATGAGCAGTTCTTC. It is translated as CSAATGGFGNEQFF.

The V call is TRBV7-3, the J call TRBJ2-7, with TRBD1 matching over 9 bases. V lost 4 bases, J lost 5 bases, and 6 bases stayed unmatched. Germline V CDR1 and CDR2: SGHTA, FQGTGA. The CDR3 contains 14 residues. The DNA of the CDR3 is TGTGCCAGCAGCTCACCGGGACAGGGTAACGAGCAGTACTTC. Its translation: CASSSPGQGNEQYF. Full variable domain (remainder filled in from reference TRBV7-3 and TRBJ2-7): GAGVSQTPSNKVTEKGKYVELRCDPISGHTALYWYRQSLGQGPEFLIYFQGTGAADDSGLPNDRFFAVRPEGSVSTLKIQRTERGDSAVYLCASSSPGQGNEQYFGPGTRLTVT.

V gene TRBV2 combines with J gene TRBJ2-4; 10 positions agree with TRBD2. V gave up 3 bases and J gave up 4 bases; unmatched junction bases: 9. This CDR3 has 17 amino acids. CDR1 and CDR2 from the germline V gene are SNHLY and FYNNEI. The CDR3 is CASSDPLAGVSKNIQYF. As DNA, the CDR3 is TGTGCCAGCAGTGATCCCCTAGCGGGAGTGTCTAAAAACATTCAGTACTTC. The whole variable domain, remainder taken from reference TRBV2 and TRBJ2-4, is EPEVTQTPSHQVTQMGQEVILRCVPISNHLYFYWYRQILGQKVEFLVSFYNNEISEKSEIFDDQFSVERPDGSNFTLKIRSTKLEDSAMYFCASSDPLAGVSKNIQYFGAGTRLSVL.

This chain joins TRBV28 and TRBJ2-1, with 11 bases matching TRBD2. V lost 6 bases to trimming and J lost 5 bases; unmatched junction nucleotides: 3. The germline CDR1 and CDR2 sequences are MDHEN and SYDVKM. The CDR3 consists of 14 residues. The CDR3, as DNA: TGTGCCAGCAGAACTAGCGGGAGTCACAATGAGCAGTTCTTC. This gives the protein CASRTSGSHNEQFF.